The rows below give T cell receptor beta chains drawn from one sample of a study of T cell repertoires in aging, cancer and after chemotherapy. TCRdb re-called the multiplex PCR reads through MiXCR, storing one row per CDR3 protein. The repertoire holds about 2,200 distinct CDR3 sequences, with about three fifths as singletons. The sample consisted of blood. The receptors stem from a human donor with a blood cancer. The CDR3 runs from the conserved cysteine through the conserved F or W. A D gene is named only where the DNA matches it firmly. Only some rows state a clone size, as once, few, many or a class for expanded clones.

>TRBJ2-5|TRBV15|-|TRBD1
TGTGCCACCAGCTCCCCCAAAGGGACAGGTCAAGAGACCCAGTACTTC
CATSSPKGTGQETQYF
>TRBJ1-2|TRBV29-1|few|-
TGCAGCGTTGGGGGTCAGGATGGCTACACCTTC
CSVGGQDGYTF
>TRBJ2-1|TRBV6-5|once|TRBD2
TGTGCCAGCAGTAGTAGCGGGAGTTTCTACAATGAGCAGTTCTTC
CASSSSGSFYNEQFF
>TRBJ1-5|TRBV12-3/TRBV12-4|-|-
TGTGCCAGCAGTCTTGGGGGAGATCAGCCCCAGCATTTT
CASSLGGDQPQHF
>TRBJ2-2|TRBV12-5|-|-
TGTGCCAGCAGTTTAGTCGACAGAACCGGGGAGCTGTTTTTT
CASSLVDRTGELFF
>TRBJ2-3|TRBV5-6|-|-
TGTGCCAGCAGCTTAGATTGGGGGGCCACAGATACGCAGTATTTT
CASSLDWGATDTQYF
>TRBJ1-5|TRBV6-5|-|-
TGTGCCAGCAGTCAGGGGTCGAACCAGCCCCAGCATTTT
CASSQGSNQPQHF
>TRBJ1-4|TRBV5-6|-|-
TGTGCCAGCAGCTTTGGGTTGGCTAATGAAAAACTGTTTTTT
CASSFGLANEKLFF
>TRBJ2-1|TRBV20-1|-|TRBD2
TGCAGTGCTAGAAGCGACGGGAGGAGCTACAATGAGCAGTTCTTC
CSARSDGRSYNEQFF
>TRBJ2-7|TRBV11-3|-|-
TGTGCCAGCAGCTCCCCCTGGACTCCGGGCCACGAGCAGTACTTC
CASSSPWTPGHEQYF
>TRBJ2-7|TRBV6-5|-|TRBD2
TGTGCCAGCAGCCGATTAGCGGGGCCATACGAGCAGTACTTC
CASSRLAGPYEQYF
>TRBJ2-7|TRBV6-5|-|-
TGTGCCAGCAGCCGGTTCGGAATGAGCGGCTACGAGCAGTACTTC
CASSRFGMSGYEQYF
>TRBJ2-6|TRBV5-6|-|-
TGTGCCAGCAGCTTGATGCAAAGAGGGTCTGGGGCCAACGTCCTGACTTTC
CASSLMQRGSGANVLTF
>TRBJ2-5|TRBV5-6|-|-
TGTGCCAGCAGCCCTAGACTCCAAGAGACCCAGTACTTC
CASSPRLQETQYF
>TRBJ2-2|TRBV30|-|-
TGTGCCTGGAGGGGACGGGGCGGTAGGAACACCGGGGAGCTGTTTTTT
CAWRGRGGRNTGELFF
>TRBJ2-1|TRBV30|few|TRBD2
TGTGCCTGGAGTGTACTATCCGGGAGGTACAATGAGCAGTTCTTC
CAWSVLSGRYNEQFF
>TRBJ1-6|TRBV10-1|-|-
TGCGCCAGCAGCCGGGTATTGGGGTCACCCCTCCACTTT
CASSRVLGSPLHF
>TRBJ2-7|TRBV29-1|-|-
TGCAGCGTTGAGTGGTCGGGGCAGGCCTCCTACGAGCAGTACTTC
CSVEWSGQASYEQYF
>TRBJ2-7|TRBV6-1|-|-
TGTGCCAGCAGTGCGTTTGAGCAGTACTTC
CASSAFEQYF
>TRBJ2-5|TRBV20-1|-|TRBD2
TGCAGTGCTAGTGTCACTAGCGGATACAATGAGCAGTACTTC
CSASVTSGYNEQYF
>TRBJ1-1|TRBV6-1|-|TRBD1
TGTGCCAGCAGTATCACAGGGGGCACTGAAGCTTTCTTT
CASSITGGTEAFF
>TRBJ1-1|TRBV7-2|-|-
TGTGCCAGCGCCCGAGACGTGAACACTGAAGCTTTCTTT
CASARDVNTEAFF
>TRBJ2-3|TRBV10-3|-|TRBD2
TGTGCCATCAGTGATCAGATATCCCCGGGACTAGCGGGAGATACGCAGTATTTT
CAISDQISPGLAGDTQYF
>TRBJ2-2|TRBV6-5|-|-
TGTGCCAGCAGTTACCGCCCCAGGAACACCGGGGAGCTGTTTTTT
CASSYRPRNTGELFF
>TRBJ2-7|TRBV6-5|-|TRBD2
TGTGCCAGCGATCAAAGACGACTAGCGGGAGAGGGACGGGCCTACGAGCAGTACTTC
CASDQRRLAGEGRAYEQYF
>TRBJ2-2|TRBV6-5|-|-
TGTGCCTCAAGGGGACTTGACACCGGGGAGCTGTTTTTT
CASRGLDTGELFF
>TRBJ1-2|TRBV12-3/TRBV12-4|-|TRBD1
TGTGCCAGCAGTTCCGGGACAGGGAACTATGGCTACACCTTC
CASSSGTGNYGYTF
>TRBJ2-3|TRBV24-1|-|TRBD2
TGTGCCACCAGTGTTTATAGCGGGACGAGTGATACGCAGTATTTT
CATSVYSGTSDTQYF
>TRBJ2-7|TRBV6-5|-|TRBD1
TGTGCCAGCAGTTACGGGACAGGGGACGAGCAGTACTTC
CASSYGTGDEQYF